The T cell receptor beta chain described here comes from a study of blood T cell repertoires in COVID-19. Background on the study: Collection of acute and convalescent COVID-19 samples took place in the United States, Italy and Spain.

The table lists this clone with a count of one. The CDR3 is made up of 15 amino acids. Germline V gives CDR1 MNHNS, CDR2 SASEGT. The V gene lost 3 bases and the J gene lost 0 bases, with 9 bases spanning the gap. Clones were read by immunoSEQ multiplex PCR, and TCRdb kept only the in-frame ones, dropping some. The sample comprises about 320,000 clones, about nine tenths of which are singletons, and approximately 1.6% rests with the top ten. Sequencing was carried out using peripheral blood. The sequence came from a woman in her twenties or thirties with COVID-19, enrolled during active disease. This chain links TRBV6-1 with TRBJ1-3; D gene uncertain. CDR3 region: CASSEGSYSGNTIYF. CDR3 coding DNA: TGTGCCAGCAGTGAGGGCAGCTACTCTGGAAACACCATATATTTT.